These 14 T cell receptor beta chains came from one sample sequenced in a study of blood T cell repertoires in COVID-19. Here immunoSEQ multiplex PCR was the method, and the copy in TCRdb shows in-frame clones only, minus some. The top ten hold approximately 3.9% of the sample, which has about 120,000 clones, roughly 84% seen once. The specimen was PBMCs or T cells enriched from blood (not recorded which). These receptors originate from a woman aged 25 to 39 who had recovered from COVID-19.

The CDR3 DNA follows: TGCGCCAGCAGCCAAGAAGGGGGGGCAGGCGAAAAACTGTTTTTT. Protein: CASSQEGGAGEKLFF. This chain links TRBV4-3 with TRBJ1-4, with a possible D match to TRBD1 (6 bases). The germline CDR1 and CDR2 sequences are LGHNA and YSLEER. V lost 0 bases and J 8 bases, leaving 13 bases between the germline ends. The CDR3 has 15 residues.

The rearrangement joins TRBV14 to TRBJ2-1; TRBD1 matches 8 bases. Losses at the gene ends were 2 bases for V and 7 bases for J; bases not matched to a gene: 13. The germline gives CDR1 SGHDN, CDR2 FVKESK. CDR3 length: 17 residues. In nucleotides, the CDR3 is TGTGCCAGCAGCCAACTTTTCGGGACAGGCGAAGTAAATGAGCAGTTCTTC. This translates into CASSQLFGTGEVNEQFF.

V and J are TRBV10-2 and TRBJ2-2, with a weak D call TRBD2 (5 bases). Germline V gene sequence: CDR1 WSHSY, CDR2 SAAADI. The CDR3 sequence is 14 residues long. Trimming left V 2 bases short and J 5 bases short, with 9 bases between. CDR3 in DNA: TGCGCCAGCAGTGAGCCCCCGGGGACCGGGGAGCTGTTTTTT. Translated, it gives CASSEPPGTGELFF.

The chain couples TRBV9 to TRBJ2-5; D perhaps matches TRBD2 (6 bases). CDR3 length: 15 amino acids. V shed 4 bases and J shed 5 bases, with 18 bases lying between them. From germline, CDR1 is SGDLS and CDR2 YYNGEE. CDR3 in amino acids: CASSIRDLPLETQYF. The CDR3 DNA reads TGTGCCAGCAGCATCCGGGACTTACCCTTGGAGACCCAGTACTTC.

The chain recombines TRBV11-2 with TRBJ2-7; 7 bases line up with TRBD2. V dropped 1 base and J dropped 2; count of bases not matched to a gene: 5. The CDR3 is 15 amino acids. Per germline, CDR1 SGHAT and CDR2 FQNNGV. The CDR3 spells CASSLGLAVTYEQYF. In DNA, the CDR3 is TGTGCCAGCAGCTTAGGGCTAGCGGTCACCTACGAGCAGTACTTC.

The chain uses TRBV7-9 and TRBJ1-1; TRBD1 is a possible D gene (6 bases). The ends were cut back, 5 bases at V and 2 bases at J, with 15 bases in the middle. The CDR3 length is 15 residues. Germline CDR1 reads SEHNR; CDR2 reads FQNEAQ (reference sequence). CDR3 amino acids: CASSGWTALNTEAFF. As DNA, the CDR3 is TGTGCCAGCAGCGGGTGGACAGCTCTCAACACTGAAGCTTTCTTT.

CDR3 coding DNA: TGTGCCAGCAGCCTCCGGGTCTATGGCTACACCTTC. Translation: CASSLRVYGYTF. The J gene is TRBJ1-2, the V gene TRBV5-6; D is ambiguous. CDR3 length: 12 amino acids. The V and J ends lost 4 bases and 4 bases respectively, with 8 bases between them. Germline lookup yields CDR1 SGHDT and CDR2 YYEEEE.

This chain uses TRBV6-2 or TRBV6-3 with TRBJ1-1; TRBD1 might be the D (6 bases). V lost 5 bases and J 1 base, leaving 11 bases between the germline ends. CDR3 length equals 14 residues. Germline loops: CDR1 MNHEY, CDR2 SVGEGT. CDR3 in DNA: TGTGCCAGCAGTGGACAGTCGGCGAACACTGAAGCTTTCTTT. Amino acids: CASSGQSANTEAFF.

Points on this clone: Compared with germline, one end of the junction differs, possibly owing to a read error. Other DNA sequences in this sample translate to the same CDR3. The chain is built from TRBV5-8 and TRBJ2-5, with 11 bases identical to TRBD2. Per the germline V gene, CDR1 is SGHTS and CDR2 is YDEGEE. The CDR3 sequence is 15 residues long. The CDR3, as DNA: TGTGCCAGCAGTTTGGGGCTAGCGGGAGGAGAGACCCAGTACTTC. Residues: CASSLGLAGGETQYF.

V and J are TRBV9 and TRBJ1-5, with 12 bases aligning to TRBD1. Germline-derived CDR1 and CDR2 are SGDLS and YYNGEE. The length of the CDR3 is 16 residues. V dropped 3 bases and J dropped 4; count of bases not matched to a gene: 5. Here the CDR3 reads CASSAGTGGRNQPQHF. The CDR3 bases are TGTGCCAGCAGCGCGGGGACAGGGGGCCGGAATCAGCCCCAGCATTTT.

The rearrangement uses TRBV7-8 and TRBJ1-3, with D unresolved. V was pared by 5 bases and J by 0 bases, with 14 bases between. This CDR3 has 16 residues. CDR1 SGHVS and CDR2 FQNEAQ come from the germline V gene. Written as DNA, the CDR3 is TGTGCCAGCAGCCCCATTGGGAGAACCTCTGGAAACACCATATATTTT. This codes for CASSPIGRTSGNTIYF.

This sequence joins TRBV11-2 and TRBJ2-5; TRBD2 aligns across 7 bases. V lost 7 bases to trimming and J lost 0 bases; unmatched junction nucleotides: 2. The CDR3 totals 13 residues. Germline assignment: CDR1 SGHAT and CDR2 FQNNGV. Here the CDR3 reads CASTRGDQETQYF. The CDR3 region has the DNA TGTGCCAGCACCCGGGGGGACCAAGAGACCCAGTACTTC.

The rearrangement links TRBV18 to TRBJ2-7, with 8 bases lining up with TRBD2. The CDR3 is 19 amino acids. V lost 1 base, J lost 5 bases, and 19 bases stayed unmatched. Germline V gene lookup returns CDR1 KGHSH and CDR2 LQKENI. CDR3 sequence (DNA): TGTGCCAGCTCACCACGACCACCCGGAGGGGCGGGAGGTGAAAACGAGCAGTACTTC. Translating it yields CASSPRPPGGAGGENEQYF.

The chain uses TRBV15 and TRBJ2-1; TRBD1 agrees at 7 bases. The germline V gene encodes CDR1 LNHNV and CDR2 YYDKDF (reference sequence). This CDR3 region has 14 residues. Trimming at V came to 1 base and at J to 4 bases, leaving 1 base not matched to a gene. The CDR3 spells CATSRGDRYNEQFF. As DNA, the CDR3 is TGTGCCACCAGCAGAGGGGACAGATACAATGAGCAGTTCTTC.